The clone carrying this TCR beta chain was counted at least ten times. Its antigen is not identified. Time point specified: healthy volunteer bleed at 2 weeks. Unseparated into fractions, whole blood served as the source from which total RNA was extracted. This specimen belongs to a study of human T cells and chemical hapten exposure. Study summary: Per-sample TCR yield variability stemmed mainly from small pooled library volume differences.

Individual cDNA molecules each carried unique molecular identifiers attached by the library. Authors' data handling: Samples had a median of 95,638 TCRs, ranging about 20,000 to 690,600. TCRdb re-called the RACE reads through MiXCR, storing one row per CDR3 protein. It is TCRdb's table, rather than the study itself, that gives the V and J calls and clone size. The sample has about 130,000 distinct CDR3 sequences, around 8.3% seen once. This CDR3 has 14 residues. The germline V and J ends were trimmed by 6 bases and 0 bases, with 10 bases remaining between them. Germline CDR1 is MNHNS and CDR2 is SASEGT. Study outcomes and limitations: The number of TCRs over 1 in 1000 frequency stayed unchanged after DPC.

The TCR was taken from a male donor in good health. Some clones in this sample may be carry-over from other donors' samples. Source material: whole blood. This chain uses TRBV6-1 with TRBJ2-3; D is unclear. CDR3 sequence (DNA): TGTGCCAGCAGACGGACGGACAGCACAGATACGCAGTATTTT. This codes for CASRRTDSTDTQYF.